The present TCR beta chain was sequenced within a study of T-cell reconstitution after alpha-beta-depleted transplantation in children. Library preparation (for TCRbeta) was performed with unique molecular identifiers. TCRdb reanalysed the PCR reads using MiXCR and keeps one entry per CDR3 protein. This table holds some 550,000 distinct CDR3 sequences, about 17% found once. This clonotype was seen at least ten times. There are 14 residues in the CDR3. V lost 6 bases, J lost 6 bases, and 17 bases lay in between. CDR1 is MNHNS and CDR2 is SASEGT in the germline V gene. The material sequenced was PBMCs from the stem cell graft donor, taken from the stem cell graft. The chain links TRBV6-1 to TRBJ1-1, with D perhaps matching TRBD1 (5 bases). The TCR comes from a human donor who donated a stem cell graft to a child with acute lymphoblastic leukemia. CDR3 sequence: CASSPRVGAAEAFF. CDR3 bases: TGTGCCAGCAGCCCCAGGGTAGGGGCCGCTGAAGCTTTCTTT.